The 6 T cell receptor beta chains presented below share a single source sample, sequenced in a study of blood T cell repertoires in COVID-19 (dated by TCRdb to about 2020). The method behind the library was the immunoSEQ multiplex PCR assay. TCRdb limited this immuneACCESS table to in-frame rearrangements with V and J called. A share of clones is missing; checked studies link under half to unresolved V genes, and the rest is unexplained. Across this sample there are 220,000 or so clones, with 65% to 85% seen only once. The top ten hold 5.5% to 7.5% of the sample. Sequencing used PBMCs or T cells enriched from blood (not recorded which). All receptors derive from a woman between 40 and 55 years old who had recovered from COVID-19.

This clone is a singleton in its sample. The chain links TRBV28 to TRBJ2-3; TRBD2 agrees at 7 bases. V dropped 3 bases and J dropped 5; count of bases not matched to a gene: 5. CDR1 and CDR2 (germline): MDHEN, SYDVKM. The CDR3 has 14 amino acids. The CDR3 here is CASSFAGEKDTQYF. In DNA form, the CDR3 reads TGTGCCAGCAGTTTCGCGGGAGAGAAAGATACGCAGTATTTT. Based on the CDR3 plus reference TRBV28 and TRBJ2-3, the full variable domain is DVKVTQSSRYLVKRTGEKVFLECVQDMDHENMFWYRQDPGLGLRLIYFSYDVKMKEKGDIPEGYSVSREKKERFSLILESASTNQTSMYLCASSFAGEKDTQYFGPGTRLTVL.

The chain employs TRBV12-5 and TRBJ2-3; 9 nucleotides line up with TRBD2. V trimming: 5 bases; J trimming: 6 bases; junction bases outside the gene matches: 6. The CDR3 consists of 14 residues. Germline V gene data show CDR1 as LGHNT and CDR2 as FRNRAP. CDR3 sequence reads: CASGPGLAQDTQYF. DNA of the CDR3: TGTGCTAGTGGTCCCGGACTAGCGCAGGATACGCAGTATTTT.

The rearrangement links TRBV28 to TRBJ1-4; a possible D gene is TRBD1 (6 bases). Trimming removed 4 bases at V and 5 bases at J, with 17 bases between. Germline V lookup: CDR1 MDHEN, CDR2 SYDVKM. CDR3 length: 16 residues. The CDR3 spells CASSSPMTGLNEKLFF. CDR3 nucleotide sequence: TGTGCCAGCAGTTCACCCATGACAGGTTTAAATGAAAAACTGTTTTTT.

The V call is TRBV7-2, the J call TRBJ1-2; TRBD1 matches at 9 bases. V trimming: 3 bases; J trimming: 8 bases; junction bases outside the gene matches: 7. From germline, CDR1 is SGHTA and CDR2 FQGNSA. The CDR3 is made up of 14 amino acids. The CDR3 here is CASSFTQGARGYTF. CDR3 coding DNA: TGTGCCAGCAGCTTTACACAGGGGGCGCGGGGCTACACCTTC.

The chain couples TRBV7-9 to TRBJ2-3; 9 bases match TRBD2. The CDR3 has 14 amino acids. The V gene end was trimmed by 8 bases and the J gene end by 1 base; junction bases not matched to a gene: 4. Germline V gives CDR1 SEHNR, CDR2 FQNEAQ (reference sequence). This CDR3 reads CASGGRGGTDTQYF. CDR3 DNA sequence: TGTGCCAGCGGCGGGAGGGGTGGCACAGATACGCAGTATTTT.

This chain connects TRBV5-5 to TRBJ1-4; D might be TRBD1 (5 bases). V dropped 4 bases and J dropped 8 bases, with 15 bases sitting between them. Germline CDR1 reads SGHKS; CDR2 reads YYEKEE (reference sequence). The CDR3 has 14 residues. This chain's CDR3 is CASSPVGSGEKLFF. CDR3 sequence (DNA): TGTGCCAGCAGCCCGGTGGGGTCAGGGGAAAAACTGTTTTTT.